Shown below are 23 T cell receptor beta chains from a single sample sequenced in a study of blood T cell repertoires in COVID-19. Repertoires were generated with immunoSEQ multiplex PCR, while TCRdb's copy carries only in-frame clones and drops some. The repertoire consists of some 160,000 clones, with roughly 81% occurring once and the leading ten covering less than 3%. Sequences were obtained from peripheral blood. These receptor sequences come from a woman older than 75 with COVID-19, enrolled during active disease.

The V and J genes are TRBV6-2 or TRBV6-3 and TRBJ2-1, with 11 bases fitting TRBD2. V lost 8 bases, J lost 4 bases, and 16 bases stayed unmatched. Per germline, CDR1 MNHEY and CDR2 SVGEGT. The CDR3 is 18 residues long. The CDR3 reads CASGQTFSGGAGYNEQFF. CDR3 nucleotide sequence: TGTGCCAGCGGCCAGACCTTTAGCGGGGGGGCTGGGTACAATGAGCAGTTCTTC.

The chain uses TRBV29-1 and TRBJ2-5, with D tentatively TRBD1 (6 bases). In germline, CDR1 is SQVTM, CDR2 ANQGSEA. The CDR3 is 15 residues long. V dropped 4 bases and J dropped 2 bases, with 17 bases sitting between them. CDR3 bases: TGCAGCGTTGGGGGTCTAGATGGACAGCAAGAGACCCAGTACTTC. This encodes CSVGGLDGQQETQYF.

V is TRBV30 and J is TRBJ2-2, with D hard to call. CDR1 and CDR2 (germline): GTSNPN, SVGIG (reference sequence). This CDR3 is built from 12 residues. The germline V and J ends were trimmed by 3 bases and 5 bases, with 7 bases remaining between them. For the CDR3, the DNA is TGTGCCTGGAGCTACTTGACCGGGGAGCTGTTTTTT. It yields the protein CAWSYLTGELFF.

This CDR3 reads CASSPSPGTVNTEAFF. The CDR3, as DNA: TGCGCCAGCAGCCCGTCTCCCGGGACAGTAAACACTGAAGCTTTCTTT. The J gene is TRBJ1-1, the V gene TRBV4-1, with 7 nucleotides matching TRBD1. The V gene's germline CDR1 is MGHRA and CDR2 YSYEKL. Trimming removed 4 bases from V and 2 bases from J; junction bases left unmatched: 10. The CDR3 length is 16 residues.

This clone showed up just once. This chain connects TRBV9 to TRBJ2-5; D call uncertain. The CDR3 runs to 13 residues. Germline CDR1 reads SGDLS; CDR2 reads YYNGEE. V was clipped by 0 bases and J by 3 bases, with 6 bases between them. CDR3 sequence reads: CASSVALEETQYF. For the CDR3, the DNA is TGTGCCAGCAGCGTAGCCCTCGAAGAGACCCAGTACTTC. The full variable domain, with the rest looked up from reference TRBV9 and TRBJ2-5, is DSGVTQTPKHLITATGQRVTLRCSPRSGDLSVYWYQQSLDQGLQFLIQYYNGEERAKGNILERFSAQQFPDLHSELNLSSLELGDSALYFCASSVALEETQYFGPGTRLLVL.

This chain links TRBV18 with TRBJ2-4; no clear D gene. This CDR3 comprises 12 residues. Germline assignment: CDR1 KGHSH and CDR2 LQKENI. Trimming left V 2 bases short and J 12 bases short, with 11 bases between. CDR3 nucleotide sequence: TGTGCCAGCTCACCAGTGGTCGGCGGTCAGTACTTC. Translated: CASSPVVGGQYF.

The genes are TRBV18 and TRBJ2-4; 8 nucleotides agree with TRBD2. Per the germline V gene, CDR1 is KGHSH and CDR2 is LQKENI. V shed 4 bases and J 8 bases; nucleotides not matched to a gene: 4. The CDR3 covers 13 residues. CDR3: CASSLRGGDIQYF. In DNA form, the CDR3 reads TGTGCCAGCTCACTACGGGGGGGAGACATTCAGTACTTC.

The CDR3 sequence is CASSRLVGGYTGELFF. The CDR3 region has the DNA TGTGCCAGCAGCCGTCTAGTGGGAGGATACACCGGGGAGCTGTTTTTT. The V call is TRBV4-2, the J call TRBJ2-2; D is possibly TRBD2 (6 bases). CDR3 size: 16 residues. CDR1 and CDR2 (germline): LGHNA, YNFKEQ. V lost 4 bases, J lost 3 bases, and 15 bases lay in between.

CDR3 sequence reads: CASSSTGAETQYF. For the CDR3, the DNA is TGTGCCAGCTCATCTACAGGGGCAGAGACCCAGTACTTC. The chain combines TRBV18 with TRBJ2-5; 7 nucleotides line up with TRBD1. Losses at the gene ends were 5 bases for V and 4 bases for J; bases not matched to a gene: 4. CDR3 size: 13 residues. In germline, CDR1 is KGHSH, CDR2 LQKENI.

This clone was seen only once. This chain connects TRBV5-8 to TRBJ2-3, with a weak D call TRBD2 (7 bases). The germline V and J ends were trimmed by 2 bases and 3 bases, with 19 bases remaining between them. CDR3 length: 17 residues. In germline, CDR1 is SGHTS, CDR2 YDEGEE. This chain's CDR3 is CASSFGTGRVRTDTQYF. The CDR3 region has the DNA TGTGCCAGCAGCTTTGGTACAGGGAGGGTCAGAACAGATACGCAGTATTTT. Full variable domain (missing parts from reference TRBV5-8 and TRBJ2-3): EAGVTQSPTHLIKTRGQQATLRCSPISGHTSVYWYQQALGLGLQFLLWYDEGEERNRGNFPPRFSGRQFPNYSSELNVNALELEDSALYLCASSFGTGRVRTDTQYFGPGTRLTVL.

CDR3 sequence (DNA): TGTGCCAGCAGCTTGGTTAGGGGTCAGACTGGGGCCAACGTCCTGACTTTC. It is translated as CASSLVRGQTGANVLTF. The chain combines TRBV5-5 with TRBJ2-6; D is possibly TRBD1 (5 bases). The V end was cut by 0 bases, the J end by 2 bases, with 12 bases between. Germline lookup yields CDR1 SGHKS and CDR2 YYEKEE (reference sequence). The CDR3 extends over 17 amino acids.

CDR3 protein: CASSQEILSYEQYF. The CDR3 DNA reads TGCGCCAGCAGCCAAGAAATCCTCTCCTACGAGCAGTACTTC. This chain links TRBV4-3 with TRBJ2-7, with D unclear. Germline CDR1 and CDR2: LGHNA and YSLEER. The CDR3 contains 14 residues. V lost 0 bases, J lost 0 bases, and 6 bases lay in between.

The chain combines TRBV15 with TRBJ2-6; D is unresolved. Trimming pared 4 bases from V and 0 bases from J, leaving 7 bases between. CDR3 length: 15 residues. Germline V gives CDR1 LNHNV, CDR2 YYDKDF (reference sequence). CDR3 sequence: CATSTHPSGANVLTF. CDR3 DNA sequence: TGTGCCACCAGCACACATCCCTCTGGGGCCAACGTCCTGACTTTC.

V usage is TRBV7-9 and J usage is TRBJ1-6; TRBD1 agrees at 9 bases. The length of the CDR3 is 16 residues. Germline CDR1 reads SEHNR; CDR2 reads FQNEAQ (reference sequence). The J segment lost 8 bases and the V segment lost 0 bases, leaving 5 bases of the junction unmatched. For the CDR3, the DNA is TGTGCCAGCAGCTTAGCGTCCGGGACAGGGCATTCACCCCTCCACTTT. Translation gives CASSLASGTGHSPLHF.

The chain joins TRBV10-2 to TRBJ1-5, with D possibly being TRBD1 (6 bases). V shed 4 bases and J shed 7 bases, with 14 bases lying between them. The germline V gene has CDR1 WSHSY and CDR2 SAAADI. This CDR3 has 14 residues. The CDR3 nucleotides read TGCGCCAGCAGTGGACAGGTTCAACCACAGCCCCAGCATTTT. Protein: CASSGQVQPQPQHF.

This chain's CDR3 is CASSQGTVVTF. The CDR3 bases are TGTGCCAGCAGCCAAGGGACAGTGGTAACCTTC. The chain links TRBV4-2 to TRBJ1-2, with D maybe TRBD1 (6 bases). The germline V and J ends were trimmed by 1 base and 14 bases, with 11 bases remaining between them. In germline, CDR1 is LGHNA, CDR2 YNFKEQ. There are 11 residues in the CDR3.

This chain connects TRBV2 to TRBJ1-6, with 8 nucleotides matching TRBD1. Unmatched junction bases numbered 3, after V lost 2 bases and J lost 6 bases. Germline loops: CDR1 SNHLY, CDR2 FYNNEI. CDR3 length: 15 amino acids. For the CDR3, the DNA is TGTGCCAGCAGTGAACAGGGGGCCTTTAATTCACCCCTCCACTTT. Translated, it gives CASSEQGAFNSPLHF.

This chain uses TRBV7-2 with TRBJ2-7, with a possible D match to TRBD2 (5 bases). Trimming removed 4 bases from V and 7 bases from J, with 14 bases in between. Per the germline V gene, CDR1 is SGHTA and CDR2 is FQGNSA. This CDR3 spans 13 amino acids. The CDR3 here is CASSSWTLLEQYF. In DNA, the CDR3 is TGTGCCAGCAGCTCATGGACTCTTCTGGAGCAGTACTTC.

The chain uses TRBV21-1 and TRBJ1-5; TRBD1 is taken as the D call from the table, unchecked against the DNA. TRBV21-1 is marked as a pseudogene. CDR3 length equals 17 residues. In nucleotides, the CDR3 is TGTGCCAGCAGCAAAGGCGACGACAGACCTAGCAATCAGCCCCAGCATTTT. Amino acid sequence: CASSKGDDRPSNQPQHF.

In nucleotides, the CDR3 is TGCGCCAGCAGTGCTAGCGGGTCGGAGACCCAGTACTTC. Translating it yields CASSASGSETQYF. The chain joins TRBV10-1 to TRBJ2-5; TRBD2 aligns across 8 bases. Per the germline V gene, CDR1 is WNHNN and CDR2 is SYGVQD (reference sequence). The junction had 3 bases not matched to a gene; V was cut back by 4 bases and J by 5 bases. This CDR3 comprises 13 residues.

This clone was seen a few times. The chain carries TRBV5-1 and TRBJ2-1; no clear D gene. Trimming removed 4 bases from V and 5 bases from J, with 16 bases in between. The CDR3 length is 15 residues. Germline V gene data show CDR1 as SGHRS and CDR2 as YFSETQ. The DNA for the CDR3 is TGCGCCAGCAGCGTGACTCCCACGCTTGACAATGAGCAGTTCTTC. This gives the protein CASSVTPTLDNEQFF.

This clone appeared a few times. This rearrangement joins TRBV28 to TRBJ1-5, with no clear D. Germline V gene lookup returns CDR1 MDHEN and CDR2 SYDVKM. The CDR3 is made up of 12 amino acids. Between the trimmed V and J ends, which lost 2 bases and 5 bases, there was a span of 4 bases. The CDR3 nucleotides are TGTGCCAGCAGTTTAGTCGATCAGCCCCAGCATTTT. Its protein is CASSLVDQPQHF.

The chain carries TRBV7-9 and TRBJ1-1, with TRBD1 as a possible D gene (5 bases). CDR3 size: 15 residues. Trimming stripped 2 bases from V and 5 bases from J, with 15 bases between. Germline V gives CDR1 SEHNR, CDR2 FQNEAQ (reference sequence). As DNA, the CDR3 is TGTGCCAGCAGCTTACCATCACTGGGGCGGACTGAAGCTTTCTTT. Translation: CASSLPSLGRTEAFF.